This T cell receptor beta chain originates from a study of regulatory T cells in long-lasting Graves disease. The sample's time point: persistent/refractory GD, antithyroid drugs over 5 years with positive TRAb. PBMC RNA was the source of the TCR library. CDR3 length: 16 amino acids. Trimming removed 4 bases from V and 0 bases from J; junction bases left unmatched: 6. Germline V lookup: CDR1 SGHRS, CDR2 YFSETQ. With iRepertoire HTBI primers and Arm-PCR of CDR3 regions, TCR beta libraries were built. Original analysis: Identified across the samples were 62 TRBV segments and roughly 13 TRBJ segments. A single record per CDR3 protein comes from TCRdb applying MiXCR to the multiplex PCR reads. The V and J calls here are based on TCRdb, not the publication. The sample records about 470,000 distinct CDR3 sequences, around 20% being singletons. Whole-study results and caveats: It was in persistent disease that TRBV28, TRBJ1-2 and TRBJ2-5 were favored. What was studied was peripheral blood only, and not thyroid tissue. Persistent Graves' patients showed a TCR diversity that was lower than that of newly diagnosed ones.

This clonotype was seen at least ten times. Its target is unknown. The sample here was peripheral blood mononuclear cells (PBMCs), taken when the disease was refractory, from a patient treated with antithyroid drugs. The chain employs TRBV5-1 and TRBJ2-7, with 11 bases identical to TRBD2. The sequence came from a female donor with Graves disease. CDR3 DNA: TGCGCCAGCAGCAAGGGACTAGCGGTCTTCTCCTACGAGCAGTACTTC. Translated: CASSKGLAVFSYEQYF.